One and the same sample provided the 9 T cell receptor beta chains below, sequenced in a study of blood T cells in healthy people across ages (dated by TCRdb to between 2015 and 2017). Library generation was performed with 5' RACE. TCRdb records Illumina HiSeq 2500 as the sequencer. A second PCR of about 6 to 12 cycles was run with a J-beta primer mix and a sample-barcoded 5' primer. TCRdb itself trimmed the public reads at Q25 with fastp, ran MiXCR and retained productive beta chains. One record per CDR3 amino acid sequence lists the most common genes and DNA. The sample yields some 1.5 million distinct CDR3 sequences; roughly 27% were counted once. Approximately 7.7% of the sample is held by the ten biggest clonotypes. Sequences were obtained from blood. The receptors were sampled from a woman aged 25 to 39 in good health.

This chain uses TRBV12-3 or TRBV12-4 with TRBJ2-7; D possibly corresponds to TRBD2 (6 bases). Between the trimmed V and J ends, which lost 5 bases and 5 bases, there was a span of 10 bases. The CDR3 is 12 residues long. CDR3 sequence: CASSGDSDEQYF. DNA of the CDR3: TGTGCCAGCAGTGGGGACTCGGACGAGCAGTACTTC.

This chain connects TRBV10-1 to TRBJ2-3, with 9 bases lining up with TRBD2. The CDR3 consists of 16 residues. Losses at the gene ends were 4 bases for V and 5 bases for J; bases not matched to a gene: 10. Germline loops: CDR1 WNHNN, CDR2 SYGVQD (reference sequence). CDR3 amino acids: CASSGGNSGSVDTQYF. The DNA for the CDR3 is TGCGCCAGCAGTGGAGGAAATAGCGGGAGTGTAGATACGCAGTATTTT.

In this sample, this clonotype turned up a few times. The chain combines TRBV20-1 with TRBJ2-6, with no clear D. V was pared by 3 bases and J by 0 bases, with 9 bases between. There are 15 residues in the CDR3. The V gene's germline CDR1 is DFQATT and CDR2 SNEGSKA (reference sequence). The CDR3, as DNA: TGCAGTGCTAGTCCACGTCCCTCTGGGGCCAACGTCCTGACTTTC. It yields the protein CSASPRPSGANVLTF.

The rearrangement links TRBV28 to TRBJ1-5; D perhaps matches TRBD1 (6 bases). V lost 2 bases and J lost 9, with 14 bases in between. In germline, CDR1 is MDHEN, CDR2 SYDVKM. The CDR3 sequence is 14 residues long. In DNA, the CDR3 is TGTGCCAGCAGTTTACAACAGGGCGGTCGGCCCCAGCATTTT. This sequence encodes CASSLQQGGRPQHF.

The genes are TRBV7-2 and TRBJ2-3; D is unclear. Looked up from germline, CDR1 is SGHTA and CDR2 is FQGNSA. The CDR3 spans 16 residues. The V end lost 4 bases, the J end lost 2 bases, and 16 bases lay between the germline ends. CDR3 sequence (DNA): TGTGCCAGCAGCTCGCAATCTTCAACATTCACAGATACGCAGTATTTT. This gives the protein CASSSQSSTFTDTQYF.

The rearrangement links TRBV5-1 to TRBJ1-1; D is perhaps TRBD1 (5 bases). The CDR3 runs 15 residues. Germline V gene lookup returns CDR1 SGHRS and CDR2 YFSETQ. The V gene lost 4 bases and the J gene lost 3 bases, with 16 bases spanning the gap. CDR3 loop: CASSREGDVDTEAFF. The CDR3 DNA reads TGCGCCAGCAGCCGGGAAGGGGATGTCGACACTGAAGCTTTCTTT.

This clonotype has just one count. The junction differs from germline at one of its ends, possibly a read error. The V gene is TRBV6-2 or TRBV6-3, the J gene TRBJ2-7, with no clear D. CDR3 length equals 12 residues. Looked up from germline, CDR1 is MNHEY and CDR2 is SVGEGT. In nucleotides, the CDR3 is TGTGCCGGCAGCCCGGACGGTTACGAGCAGTACTTC. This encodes CAGSPDGYEQYF.

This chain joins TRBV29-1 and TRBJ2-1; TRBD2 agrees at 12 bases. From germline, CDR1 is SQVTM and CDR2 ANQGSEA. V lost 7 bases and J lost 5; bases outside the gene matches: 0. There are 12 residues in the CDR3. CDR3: CSGTSGNNEQFF. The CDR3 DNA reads TGCAGCGGGACTAGCGGGAACAATGAGCAGTTCTTC.

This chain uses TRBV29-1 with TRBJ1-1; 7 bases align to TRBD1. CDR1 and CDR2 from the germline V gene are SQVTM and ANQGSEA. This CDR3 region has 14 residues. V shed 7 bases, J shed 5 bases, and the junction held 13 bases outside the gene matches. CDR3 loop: CSALVDRVGTEAFF. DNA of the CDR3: TGCAGCGCCCTCGTCGACAGGGTAGGGACTGAAGCTTTCTTT.